These T cell receptor beta chains were read from a single sample in a study of OX40 agonist ivuxolimab in advanced cancers. Method: immunoSEQ multiplex PCR; TCRdb's copy keeps in-frame clones and lacks some. The sample has fewer than 15,000 clones, roughly four fifths seen once; the top ten hold around 47%. Material: CD4+ or CD8+ T cells sorted from blood, obtained in a trial of the OX40 agonist ivuxolimab. The receptor source for this set is an adult with an advanced solid tumor such as melanoma, head and neck, liver or kidney cancer. CDR3s include the opening cysteine and the closing phenylalanine or tryptophan. D genes are given only for firm matches. For some rows the clone size is stated as once, few or many, or as a class when expanded; others skip it.

J gene,clone size,V gene,D gene,CDR3 protein,CDR3 DNA
TRBJ1-4,few,TRBV2,-,CASSDLSGARNEKLFF,TGTGCCAGCAGTGACCTTAGCGGAGCCCGGAATGAAAAACTGTTTTTT
TRBJ1-1,-,TRBV2,TRBD1,CASSEAEGAWDTEAFF,TGTGCCAGCAGTGAAGCGGAGGGGGCATGGGACACTGAAGCTTTCTTT
TRBJ2-1,-,TRBV12-5,TRBD2,CASGYGGEYNEQFF,TGTGCTAGTGGTTACGGGGGGGAATACAATGAGCAGTTCTTC
TRBJ2-1,-,TRBV7-6,TRBD2,CASSPGSGVRDEQFF,TGTGCCAGCAGCCCGGGTAGCGGGGTCAGGGATGAGCAGTTCTTC
TRBJ1-1,-,TRBV4-3,-,CASSQDDWGNTEAFF,TGCGCCAGCAGCCAAGATGATTGGGGAAACACTGAAGCTTTCTTT
TRBJ1-4,-,TRBV27,-,CASSLGAGANEKLFF,TGTGCCAGCAGTTTAGGGGCAGGGGCTAATGAAAAACTGTTTTTT
TRBJ2-7,-,TRBV27,TRBD2,CASRLAGPYEQYF,TGTGCCAGCAGGCTAGCGGGACCCTACGAGCAGTACTTC
TRBJ2-3,few,TRBV6-5,-,CASSYGGGTDTQYF,TGTGCCAGCAGTTATGGGGGCGGCACAGATACGCAGTATTTT
TRBJ1-2,-,TRBV4-3,TRBD1,CASSRGQEKYGYTF,TGCGCCAGCAGCCGTGGACAGGAGAAATATGGCTACACCTTC
TRBJ2-2,-,TRBV10-3,TRBD2,CASSEAGDANGELFF,TGTGCCTCCAGTGAGGCGGGGGACGCAAACGGGGAGCTGTTTTTT
TRBJ1-2,-,TRBV29-1,TRBD1,CSDDTGGDNYGYTF,TGCAGCGACGACACAGGGGGCGATAACTATGGCTACACCTTC
TRBJ2-1,-,TRBV11-1,-,CASSLGVAEYNEQFF,TGTGCCAGCAGCTTAGGGGTAGCGGAGTACAATGAGCAGTTCTTC
TRBJ2-7,-,TRBV19,-,CASSSRQKDEQYF,TGTGCCAGTAGTAGTAGGCAGAAGGACGAGCAGTACTTC
TRBJ2-3,-,TRBV5-1,TRBD1,CASNYDRGRRDTQYF,TGCGCCAGCAACTATGACAGGGGGCGCAGAGATACGCAGTATTTT
TRBJ1-6,-,TRBV6-5,-,CASTQGRANSPLHF,TGTGCCAGCACCCAAGGCAGGGCCAATTCACCCCTCCACTTT
TRBJ2-1,once,TRBV19,-,CASSIAGVARNEQFF,TGTGCCAGTAGTATAGCGGGGGTCGCTAGGAATGAGCAGTTCTTC
TRBJ2-7,-,TRBV7-9,TRBD2,CASSLRNGRAYEQYF,TGTGCCAGCAGCTTACGGAACGGGAGGGCTTACGAGCAGTACTTC
TRBJ2-7,-,TRBV5-4,TRBD1,CASSLEGQGALEQYF,TGTGCCAGCAGCTTGGAAGGACAGGGGGCTCTCGAGCAGTACTTC